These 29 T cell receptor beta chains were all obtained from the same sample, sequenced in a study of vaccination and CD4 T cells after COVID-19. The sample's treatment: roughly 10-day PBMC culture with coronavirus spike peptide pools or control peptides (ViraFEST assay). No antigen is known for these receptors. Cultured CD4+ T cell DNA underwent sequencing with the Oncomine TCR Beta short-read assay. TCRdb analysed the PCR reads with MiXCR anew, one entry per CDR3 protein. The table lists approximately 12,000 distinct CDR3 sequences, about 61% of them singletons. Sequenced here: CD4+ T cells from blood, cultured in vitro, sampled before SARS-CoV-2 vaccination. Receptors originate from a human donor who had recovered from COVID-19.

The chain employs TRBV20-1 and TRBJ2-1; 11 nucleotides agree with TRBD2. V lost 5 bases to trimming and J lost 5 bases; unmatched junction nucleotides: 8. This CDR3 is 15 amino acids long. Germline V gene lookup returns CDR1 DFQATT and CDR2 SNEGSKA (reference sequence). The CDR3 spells CSAGDSGRVNNEQFF. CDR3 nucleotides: TGCAGTGCTGGGGATAGCGGGAGGGTGAACAATGAGCAGTTCTTC.

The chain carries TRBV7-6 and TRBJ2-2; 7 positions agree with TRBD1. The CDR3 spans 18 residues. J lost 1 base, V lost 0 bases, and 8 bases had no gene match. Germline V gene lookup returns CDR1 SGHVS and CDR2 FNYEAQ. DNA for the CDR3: TGTGCCAGCAGCTTAGCGCTTCAGACAGGGCTGAACACCGGGGAGCTGTTTTTT. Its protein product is CASSLALQTGLNTGELFF.

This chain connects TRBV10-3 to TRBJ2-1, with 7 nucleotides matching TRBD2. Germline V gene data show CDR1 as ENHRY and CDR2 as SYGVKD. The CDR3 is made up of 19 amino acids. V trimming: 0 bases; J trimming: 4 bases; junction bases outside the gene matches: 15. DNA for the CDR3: TGTGCCATCAGTGAGTCAAGGGCGGGAGTCCGGGCGTCTTACAATGAGCAGTTCTTC. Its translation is CAISESRAGVRASYNEQFF.

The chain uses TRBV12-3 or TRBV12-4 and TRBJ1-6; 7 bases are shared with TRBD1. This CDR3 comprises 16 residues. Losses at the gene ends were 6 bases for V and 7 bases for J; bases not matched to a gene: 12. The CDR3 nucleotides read TGTGCCAGCAGAAACGACAGGGACGGTCCCAATTCACCCCTCCACTTT. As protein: CASRNDRDGPNSPLHF.

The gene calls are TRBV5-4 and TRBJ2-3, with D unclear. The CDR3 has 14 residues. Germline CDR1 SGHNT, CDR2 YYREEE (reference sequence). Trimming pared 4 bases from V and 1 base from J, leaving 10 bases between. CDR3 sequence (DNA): TGTGCCAGCAGCCAACCGTTCGGCACAGATACGCAGTATTTT. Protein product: CASSQPFGTDTQYF.

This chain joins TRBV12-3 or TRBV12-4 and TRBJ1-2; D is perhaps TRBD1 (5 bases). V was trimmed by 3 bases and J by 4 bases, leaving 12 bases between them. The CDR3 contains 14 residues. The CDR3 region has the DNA TGTGCCAGCAGTTTCCGGGACGGATCCTATGGCTACACCTTC. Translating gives CASSFRDGSYGYTF.

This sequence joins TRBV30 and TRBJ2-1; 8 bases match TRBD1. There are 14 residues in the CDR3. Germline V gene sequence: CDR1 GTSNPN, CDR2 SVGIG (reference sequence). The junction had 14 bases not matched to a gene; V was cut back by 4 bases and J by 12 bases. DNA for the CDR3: TGTGCCTGGAAACCAGGGGGCCGGTTCAAGGGGCAGTTCTTC. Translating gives CAWKPGGRFKGQFF.

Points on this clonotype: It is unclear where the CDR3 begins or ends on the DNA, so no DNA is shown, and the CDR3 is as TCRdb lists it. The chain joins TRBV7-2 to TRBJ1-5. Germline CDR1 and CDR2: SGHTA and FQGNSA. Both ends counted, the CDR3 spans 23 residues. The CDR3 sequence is CASSPSSGGYEQYFGPGNQPQHF.

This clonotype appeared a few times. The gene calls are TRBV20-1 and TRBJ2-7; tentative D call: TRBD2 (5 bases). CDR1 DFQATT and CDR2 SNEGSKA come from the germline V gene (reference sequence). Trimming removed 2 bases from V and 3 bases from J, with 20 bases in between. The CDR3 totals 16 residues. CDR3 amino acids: CSARRPFLGLIYEQYF. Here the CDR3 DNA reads TGCAGTGCTAGACGACCTTTTCTAGGACTGATCTACGAGCAGTACTTC.

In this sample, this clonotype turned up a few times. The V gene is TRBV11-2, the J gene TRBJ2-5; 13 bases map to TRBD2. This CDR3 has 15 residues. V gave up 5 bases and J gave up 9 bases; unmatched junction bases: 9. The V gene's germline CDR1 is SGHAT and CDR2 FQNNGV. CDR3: CASSPGLAGTRAQYF. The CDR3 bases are TGTGCCAGCAGCCCGGGACTAGCGGGGACCAGGGCCCAGTACTTC.

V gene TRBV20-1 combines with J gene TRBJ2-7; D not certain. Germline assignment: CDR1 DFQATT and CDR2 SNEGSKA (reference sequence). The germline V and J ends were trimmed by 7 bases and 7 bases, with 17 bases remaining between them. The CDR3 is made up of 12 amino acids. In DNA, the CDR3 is TGCAGTGGGGTAGTGGATTTCGGGGAGCAGTACTTC. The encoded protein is CSGVVDFGEQYF.

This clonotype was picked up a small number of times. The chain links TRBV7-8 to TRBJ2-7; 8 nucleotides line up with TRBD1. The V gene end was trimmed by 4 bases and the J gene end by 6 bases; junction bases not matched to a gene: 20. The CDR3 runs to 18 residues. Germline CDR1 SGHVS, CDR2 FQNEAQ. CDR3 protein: CASSSPPNLPGQVLEQYF. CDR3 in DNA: TGTGCCAGCAGCTCCCCACCCAACCTCCCGGGACAGGTACTCGAGCAGTACTTC. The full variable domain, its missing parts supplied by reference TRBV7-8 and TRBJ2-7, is GAGVSQSPRYKVAKRGQDVALRCDPISGHVSLFWYQQALGQGPEFLTYFQNEAQLDKSGLPSDRFFAERPEGSVSTLKIQRTQQEDSAVYLCASSSPPNLPGQVLEQYFGPGTRLTVT.

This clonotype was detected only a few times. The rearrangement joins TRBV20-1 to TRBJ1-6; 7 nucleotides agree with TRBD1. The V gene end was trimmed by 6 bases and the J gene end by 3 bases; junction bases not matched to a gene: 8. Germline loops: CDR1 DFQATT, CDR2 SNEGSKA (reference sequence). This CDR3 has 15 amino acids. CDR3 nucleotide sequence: TGCAGTGCAAAAACCCGGGACAGCTATAATTCACCCCTCCACTTT. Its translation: CSAKTRDSYNSPLHF.

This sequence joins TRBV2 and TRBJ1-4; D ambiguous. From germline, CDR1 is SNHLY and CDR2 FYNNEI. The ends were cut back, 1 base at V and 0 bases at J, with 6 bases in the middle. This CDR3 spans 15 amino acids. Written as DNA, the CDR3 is TGTGCCAGCAGTGAAGACAGAGCAACTAATGAAAAACTGTTTTTT. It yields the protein CASSEDRATNEKLFF.

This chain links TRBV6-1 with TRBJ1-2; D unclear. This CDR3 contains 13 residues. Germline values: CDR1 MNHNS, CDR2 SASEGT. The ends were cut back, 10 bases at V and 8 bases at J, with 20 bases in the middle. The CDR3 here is CATLSLGPDGYTF. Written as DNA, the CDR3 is TGTGCCACCCTTTCACTCGGTCCTGACGGCTACACCTTC.

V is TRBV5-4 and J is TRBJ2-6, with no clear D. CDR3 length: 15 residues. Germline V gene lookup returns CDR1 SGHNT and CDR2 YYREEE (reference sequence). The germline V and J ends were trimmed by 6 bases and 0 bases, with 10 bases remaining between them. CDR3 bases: TGTGCCAGCAACCCCGCGGCCTCTGGGGCCAACGTCCTGACTTTC. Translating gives CASNPAASGANVLTF.

CDR3 sequence (DNA): TGTGCCAGCAGAAAACAGGGGGCAGGGGGCTACACCTTC. Translated, it gives CASRKQGAGGYTF. V usage is TRBV27 and J usage is TRBJ1-2; 9 nucleotides align to TRBD1. The germline V gene encodes CDR1 MNHEY and CDR2 SMNVEV (reference sequence). Unmatched junction bases numbered 7, after V lost 6 bases and J lost 8 bases. The CDR3 is 13 amino acids.

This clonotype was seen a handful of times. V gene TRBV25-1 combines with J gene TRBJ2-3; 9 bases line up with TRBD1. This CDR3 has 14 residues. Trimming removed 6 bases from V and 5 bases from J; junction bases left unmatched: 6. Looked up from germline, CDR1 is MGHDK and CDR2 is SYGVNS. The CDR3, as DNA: TGTGCCAGCAGCCGACAGGGGGACTTAGATACGCAGTATTTT. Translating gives CASSRQGDLDTQYF.

The CDR3 DNA reads as TGCAGTGCCCGGACAGGGGGGATCGAGACCCAGTACTTC. It yields the protein CSARTGGIETQYF. The chain employs TRBV20-1 and TRBJ2-5; TRBD1 agrees at 10 bases. This CDR3 comprises 13 residues. Germline lookup yields CDR1 DFQATT and CDR2 SNEGSKA (reference sequence). V shed 6 bases, J shed 5 bases, and the junction held 6 bases outside the gene matches.

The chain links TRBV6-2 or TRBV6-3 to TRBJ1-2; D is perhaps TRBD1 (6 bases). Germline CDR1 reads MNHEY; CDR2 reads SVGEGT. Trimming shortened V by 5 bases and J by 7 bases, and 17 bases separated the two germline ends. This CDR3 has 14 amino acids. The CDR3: CASSDWVGQTGYTF. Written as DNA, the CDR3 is TGTGCCAGCAGTGACTGGGTAGGACAGACTGGCTACACCTTC.

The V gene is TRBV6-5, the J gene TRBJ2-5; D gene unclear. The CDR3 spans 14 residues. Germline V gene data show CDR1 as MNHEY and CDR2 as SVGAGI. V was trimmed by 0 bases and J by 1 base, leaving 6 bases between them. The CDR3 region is CASSYSHLQETQYF. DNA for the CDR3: TGTGCCAGCAGTTACTCACACCTCCAAGAGACCCAGTACTTC.

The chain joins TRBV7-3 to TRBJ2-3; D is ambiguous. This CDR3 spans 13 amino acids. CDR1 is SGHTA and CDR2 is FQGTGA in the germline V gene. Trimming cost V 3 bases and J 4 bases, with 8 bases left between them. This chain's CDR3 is CASSLNSADTQYF. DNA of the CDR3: TGTGCCAGCAGCTTGAATTCTGCAGATACGCAGTATTTT.

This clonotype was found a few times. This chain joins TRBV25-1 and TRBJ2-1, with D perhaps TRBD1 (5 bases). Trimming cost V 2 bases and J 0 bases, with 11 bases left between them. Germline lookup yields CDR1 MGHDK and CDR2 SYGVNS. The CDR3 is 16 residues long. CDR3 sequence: CASSEGSTVSYNEQFF. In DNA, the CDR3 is TGTGCCAGCAGTGAAGGGTCGACAGTCTCCTACAATGAGCAGTTCTTC. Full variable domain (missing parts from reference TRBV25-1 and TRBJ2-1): EADIYQTPRYLVIGTGKKITLECSQTMGHDKMYWYQQDPGMELHLIHYSYGVNSTEKGDLSSESTVSRIRTEHFPLTLESARPSHTSQYLCASSEGSTVSYNEQFFGPGTRLTVL.

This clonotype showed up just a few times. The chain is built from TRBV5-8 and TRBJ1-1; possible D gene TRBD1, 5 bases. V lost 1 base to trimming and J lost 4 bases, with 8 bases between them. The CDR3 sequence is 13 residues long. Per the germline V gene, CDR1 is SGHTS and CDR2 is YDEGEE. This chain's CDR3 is CASSLFGGTEAFF. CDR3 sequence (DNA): TGTGCCAGCAGCTTGTTCGGGGGCACTGAAGCTTTCTTT.

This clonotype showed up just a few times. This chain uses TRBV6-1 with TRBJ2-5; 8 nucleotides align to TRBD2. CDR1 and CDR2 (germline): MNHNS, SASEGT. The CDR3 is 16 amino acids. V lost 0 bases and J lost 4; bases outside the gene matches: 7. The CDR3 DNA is TGTGCCAGCAGTGAAGCGAGGAGCGGGAGAGGAGAGACCCAGTACTTC. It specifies CASSEARSGRGETQYF.

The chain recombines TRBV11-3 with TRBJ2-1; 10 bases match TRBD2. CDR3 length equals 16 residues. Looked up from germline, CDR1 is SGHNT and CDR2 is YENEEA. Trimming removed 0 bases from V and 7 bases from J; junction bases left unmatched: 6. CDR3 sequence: CASSLESSGRDNEQFF. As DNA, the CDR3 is TGTGCCAGCAGCTTAGAGTCTAGCGGGAGAGATAATGAGCAGTTCTTC.

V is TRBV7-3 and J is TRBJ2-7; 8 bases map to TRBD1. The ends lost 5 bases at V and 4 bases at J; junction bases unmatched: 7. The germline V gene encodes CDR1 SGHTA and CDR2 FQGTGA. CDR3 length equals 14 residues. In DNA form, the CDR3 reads TGTGCCAGCAGCCCCGGACAGGGACGATACGAGCAGTACTTC. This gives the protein CASSPGQGRYEQYF.

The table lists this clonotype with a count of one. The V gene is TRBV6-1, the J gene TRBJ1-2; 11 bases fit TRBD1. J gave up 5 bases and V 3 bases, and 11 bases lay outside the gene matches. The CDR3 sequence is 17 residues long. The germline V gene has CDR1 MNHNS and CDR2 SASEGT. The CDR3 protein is CASSEEHRDRGWYGYTF. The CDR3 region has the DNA TGTGCCAGCAGTGAGGAACACCGGGACAGGGGGTGGTATGGCTACACCTTC.

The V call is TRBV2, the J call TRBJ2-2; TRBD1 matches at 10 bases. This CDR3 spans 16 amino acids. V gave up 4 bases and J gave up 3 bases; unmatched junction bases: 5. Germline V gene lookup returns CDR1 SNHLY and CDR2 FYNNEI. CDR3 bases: TGTGCCAGCAGTGGACCGGGACAGGGGCACACCGGGGAGCTGTTTTTT. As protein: CASSGPGQGHTGELFF.